Sequencing of this T cell receptor (beta chain) was carried out in a study of patients and donors after allogeneic stem cell transplantation. The CDR3 runs to 12 residues. V lost 0 bases and J 12 bases, leaving 12 bases between the germline ends. Germline lookup yields CDR1 SQVTM and CDR2 ANQGSEA. The sample holds many counts of this clonotype. TCRdb reprocessed the RT-PCR reads via MiXCR and lists one record per CDR3 protein. The data contain hundreds of thousands of distinct CDR3 sequences, more than 15% of them singletons. Sequencing was done on a sample of blood, either unsorted or a sorted T cell fraction (not recorded which). This clonotype originated in a human donor who was either an allogeneic HSCT recipient or a stem cell or donor lymphocyte infusion donor (not recorded which). It is not recorded whose cells these are; they may come from a transplant donor. The rearrangement links TRBV29-1 to TRBJ2-1, with D perhaps TRBD1 or TRBD2 (5 bases each). This chain's CDR3 is CSVEDLPGPQFF. As DNA, the CDR3 is TGCAGCGTTGAAGACCTACCGGGACCGCAGTTCTTC.